A single sample is the source of the 26 T cell receptor beta chains below, sequenced in a study of radiotherapy plus CTLA-4 blockade in lung cancer. Assay used: immunoSEQ multiplex PCR; TCRdb lists only in-frame clones, some missing. Of 90,000 to 100,000 clones listed, 80% to 85% are singletons. This material consisted of peripheral blood, taken from a patient treated with radiotherapy plus ipilimumab. These receptors were obtained from a human donor with non-small cell lung cancer that progressed on radiotherapy plus ipilimumab.

This clone was seen more than once but under ten times. The rearrangement links TRBV30 to TRBJ2-1; a possible D gene is TRBD1 (7 bases). V shed 8 bases and J shed 8 bases, with 22 bases lying between them. Per germline, CDR1 GTSNPN and CDR2 SVGIG (reference sequence). This CDR3 comprises 14 residues. CDR3 residues: CAGTDRVRAHEQFF. In DNA, the CDR3 is TGTGCCGGGACTGACAGGGTAAGAGCCCATGAGCAGTTCTTC.

The chain carries TRBV25-1 and TRBJ2-7; perhaps D is TRBD1 or TRBD2 (5 bases each). Germline lookup yields CDR1 MGHDK and CDR2 SYGVNS. V lost 2 bases, J lost 2 bases, and 16 bases lay in between. The CDR3 spans 16 residues. The CDR3: CASSERGPGTPYEQYF. CDR3 DNA: TGTGCCAGCAGTGAACGAGGCCCCGGGACGCCCTACGAGCAGTACTTC.

The V and J genes are TRBV2 and TRBJ1-5, with a weak D call TRBD1 (5 bases). This CDR3 has 14 residues. Germline CDR1 and CDR2: SNHLY and FYNNEI. V was clipped by 2 bases and J by 2 bases, with 7 bases between them. CDR3 DNA: TGTGCCAGCAGTGAACGCAGGGGCAATCAGCCCCAGCATTTT. Translating it yields CASSERRGNQPQHF.

This clone was seen more than once but under ten times. This chain links TRBV7-9 with TRBJ2-1; 13 bases match TRBD2. The CDR3 has 18 amino acids. The germline V gene encodes CDR1 SEHNR and CDR2 FQNEAQ (reference sequence). The V and J ends lost 5 bases and 5 bases, in that order; junction bases with no gene match: 12. Written as DNA, the CDR3 is TGTGCCAGCAGCCGCTACGCTTGGGGACTAGCGGGAAACAATGAGCAGTTCTTC. As protein: CASSRYAWGLAGNNEQFF.

This clone was detected only a few times. The rearrangement links TRBV11-3 to TRBJ2-1; 11 nucleotides agree with TRBD1. The CDR3 covers 14 residues. Per the germline V gene, CDR1 is SGHNT and CDR2 is YENEEA. The V and J ends lost 5 bases and 9 bases, in that order; junction bases with no gene match: 6. This CDR3 reads CASSVGTGGGEQFF. The CDR3 nucleotides read TGTGCCAGCAGCGTAGGGACAGGGGGAGGTGAGCAGTTCTTC.

CDR3 in DNA: TGTGCCAGCAGCGGAGTGAGGGGGTATGGCTACACCTTC. Protein product: CASSGVRGYGYTF. This chain joins TRBV9 and TRBJ1-2; maybe TRBD1 (6 bases). The germline V and J ends were trimmed by 3 bases and 5 bases, with 11 bases remaining between them. There are 13 residues in the CDR3. Germline V gene sequence: CDR1 SGDLS, CDR2 YYNGEE.

The chain couples TRBV6-5 to TRBJ1-4; the match to TRBD1 covers 9 bases. The CDR3 extends over 15 amino acids. The germline gives CDR1 MNHEY, CDR2 SVGAGI. V lost 7 bases and J lost 4; bases outside the gene matches: 7. CDR3 DNA sequence: TGTGCCAGCACCCGGACAGGGGCATTTAATGAAAAACTGTTTTTT. Amino acid sequence: CASTRTGAFNEKLFF.

The gene calls are TRBV2 and TRBJ2-5, with D perhaps matching TRBD1 or TRBD2 (5 bases each). Germline V lookup: CDR1 SNHLY, CDR2 FYNNEI. The V end lost 4 bases, the J end lost 8 bases, and 14 bases lay between the germline ends. The CDR3 contains 13 residues. Written as DNA, the CDR3 is TGTGCCAGCAGTGGGGACCCCCAAGGAACCCAGTACTTC. This encodes CASSGDPQGTQYF.

J is TRBJ2-5 and V is TRBV19; 7 positions agree with TRBD2. This CDR3 spans 16 amino acids. Germline V gene sequence: CDR1 LNHDA, CDR2 SQIVND (reference sequence). The V segment lost 1 base and the J segment 5 bases; nucleotides outside the gene matches: 10. DNA for the CDR3: TGTGCCAGTAGTATAGTCCCAACCTTGGGGGGGGAGACCCAGTACTTC. It specifies CASSIVPTLGGETQYF.

DNA of the CDR3: TGTGCCAGCAGTCCCCCCTCGGCTCAGACCGAGACCCAGTACTTC. Translated, it gives CASSPPSAQTETQYF. The genes are TRBV28 and TRBJ2-5; no clear D. V dropped 5 bases and J dropped 5 bases, with 18 bases sitting between them. The CDR3 consists of 15 residues. CDR1 is MDHEN, CDR2 SYDVKM, per germline.

This clone has more than one count but fewer than ten. J is TRBJ2-5 and V is TRBV7-9, with 8 bases aligning to TRBD2. CDR1 is SEHNR, CDR2 FQNEAQ, per germline (reference sequence). This CDR3 comprises 16 residues. The V gene end was trimmed by 1 base and the J gene end by 2 bases; junction bases not matched to a gene: 6. Here the CDR3 reads CASSLGAGVGQETQYF. CDR3 coding DNA: TGTGCCAGCAGCTTAGGAGCGGGAGTCGGTCAAGAGACCCAGTACTTC.

This clone was seen a handful of times. A much larger clone lies a single base off, so this may be a read error. The chain carries TRBV7-6 and TRBJ2-7; 10 bases match TRBD2. CDR1 and CDR2 from the germline V gene are SGHVS and FNYEAQ. The CDR3 contains 17 residues. The CDR3 loop reads CPSSLAGGWGGYYEQYF. The CDR3 nucleotides are TGTCCCAGCAGCTTAGCGGGGGGTTGGGGCGGGTACTACGAGCAGTACTTC.

On this clone itself: The sample contains more than one DNA sequence encoding this CDR3. The V and J genes are TRBV6-4 and TRBJ2-3, with TRBD2 identical over 11 bases. Germline V CDR1 and CDR2: MRHNA, SNTAGT. With V trimmed by 4 bases and J by 3 bases, 0 bases remained unmatched. This CDR3 is built from 14 residues. Here the CDR3 DNA reads TGTGCCAGCAGTGGGACTAGCGGGACAGATACGCAGTATTTT. Its protein is CASSGTSGTDTQYF.

The V and J genes are TRBV6-6 and TRBJ2-7; 13 bases agree with TRBD2. V lost 6 bases, J lost 4 bases, and 9 bases stayed unmatched. The CDR3 is made up of 16 amino acids. The germline V gene encodes CDR1 MNHNY and CDR2 SVGAGI (reference sequence). The CDR3 nucleotides read TGTGCCAGCAGATCTACTAGCGGGAGGGCCGGGTACGAGCAGTACTTC. Translating gives CASRSTSGRAGYEQYF.

V and J are TRBV29-1 and TRBJ2-1; 14 positions agree with TRBD2. The CDR3 has 14 residues. CDR1 is SQVTM, CDR2 ANQGSEA, per germline. Trimming took 7 bases from V and 10 from J; bases not matched to a gene: 9. DNA for the CDR3: TGCAGCGGAACCGGGACTAGCGGGAGAGGCGAGCAGTTCTTC. The encoded protein is CSGTGTSGRGEQFF.

The rearrangement uses TRBV19 and TRBJ2-1; D may correspond to TRBD1 or TRBD2 (6 bases each). The V end was cut by 9 bases, the J end by 3 bases, with 21 bases between. CDR3 length: 16 amino acids. From germline, CDR1 is LNHDA and CDR2 SQIVND (reference sequence). The CDR3 nucleotides read TGTGCCAGCACGACAGTAGGGGGAGGACTCTACAATGAGCAGTTCTTC. Amino acids: CASTTVGGGLYNEQFF.

The chain carries TRBV11-2 and TRBJ2-7; D possibly matches TRBD1 or TRBD2 (6 bases each). V lost 2 bases and J 4 bases, leaving 9 bases between the germline ends. Germline CDR1 and CDR2: SGHAT and FQNNGV. There are 13 residues in the CDR3. This chain's CDR3 is CASSLRGPYEQYF. CDR3 DNA: TGTGCCAGCAGCTTACGGGGGCCGTACGAGCAGTACTTC.

The chain links TRBV11-2 to TRBJ1-1; tentative D call: TRBD1 (6 bases). CDR3 length equals 14 residues. V lost 4 bases and J lost 11, with 20 bases in between. In germline, CDR1 is SGHAT, CDR2 FQNNGV. The CDR3 spells CASSSGAFFREAFF. The CDR3 nucleotides read TGTGCCAGCAGCTCAGGGGCCTTTTTTCGCGAGGCTTTCTTT. Complete variable domain (other parts from reference TRBV11-2 and TRBJ1-1): EAGVAQSPRYKIIEKRQSVAFWCNPISGHATLYWYQQILGQGPKLLIQFQNNGVVDDSQLPKDRFSAERLKGVDSTLKIQPAKLEDSAVYLCASSSGAFFREAFFGQGTRLTVV.

The DNA for the CDR3 is TGTGCCAGCAGTTACGTCGGGACAGGGGGAAACATTCAGTACTTC. It specifies CASSYVGTGGNIQYF. The gene calls are TRBV6-6 and TRBJ2-4, with 11 bases that match TRBD1. CDR3 length equals 15 residues. V shed 2 bases and J 6 bases; nucleotides not matched to a gene: 3. Per the germline V gene, CDR1 is MNHNY and CDR2 is SVGAGI (reference sequence).

The chain joins TRBV5-4 to TRBJ2-5, with 7 bases identical to TRBD2. The J call may be in error: the DNA end matches TRBJ2-7 better. The CDR3 covers 16 residues. From germline, CDR1 is SGHNT and CDR2 YYREEE (reference sequence). The CDR3 spells CASSLISGTRPYEQYF. CDR3 nucleotides: TGTGCCAGCAGCTTAATAAGCGGGACCCGACCCTACGAGCAGTACTTC.

This rearrangement joins TRBV5-1 to TRBJ1-2, with TRBD1 as a possible D gene (5 bases). Looked up from germline, CDR1 is SGHRS and CDR2 is YFSETQ. This CDR3 is built from 13 residues. The ends were cut back, 4 bases at V and 3 bases at J, with 10 bases in the middle. This chain's CDR3 is CASSVGGDYGYTF. CDR3 in DNA: TGCGCCAGCAGCGTGGGGGGAGACTATGGCTACACCTTC.

This sequence joins TRBV15 and TRBJ1-2, with TRBD1 matching 7 bases. This CDR3 spans 15 amino acids. Germline V lookup: CDR1 LNHNV, CDR2 YYDKDF (reference sequence). V lost 3 bases, J lost 0 bases, and 4 bases stayed unmatched. In DNA, the CDR3 is TGTGCCACCAGCAGGAGACAGGGAACTAACTATGGCTACACCTTC. This sequence encodes CATSRRQGTNYGYTF.

Worth noting for this clone: This same CDR3 is encoded by further DNA sequences in the sample. The chain employs TRBV11-3 and TRBJ2-3; unclear D gene. The ends were cut back, 3 bases at V and 2 bases at J, with 9 bases in the middle. Germline CDR1 SGHNT, CDR2 YENEEA. This CDR3 contains 14 residues. The CDR3 reads CASSFSGTTDTQYF. CDR3 bases: TGTGCCAGCAGCTTCTCCGGAACCACAGATACGCAGTATTTT.

The chain recombines TRBV5-1 with TRBJ2-7; D is uncertain. Germline lookup yields CDR1 SGHRS and CDR2 YFSETQ. V dropped 2 bases and J dropped 3 bases, with 9 bases sitting between them. CDR3 size: 13 residues. CDR3 amino acids: CASSFNPGYEQYF. The CDR3 region has the DNA TGCGCCAGCAGCTTTAATCCGGGCTACGAGCAGTACTTC. The full variable domain, rest sourced from reference TRBV5-1 and TRBJ2-7, is KAGVTQTPRYLIKTRGQQVTLSCSPISGHRSVSWYQQTPGQGLQFLFEYFSETQRNKGNFPGRFSGRQFSNSRSEMNVSTLELGDSALYLCASSFNPGYEQYFGPGTRLTVT.

This chain joins TRBV28 and TRBJ2-7, with 8 bases identical to TRBD2. CDR3 length equals 12 residues. Trimming cost V 5 bases and J 5 bases; bases outside gene matches: 2. Germline V lookup: CDR1 MDHEN, CDR2 SYDVKM. CDR3 nucleotides: TGTGCCAGCAGTAGCGGGAGCGACGAGCAGTACTTC. Its translation: CASSSGSDEQYF.

Notes on this clone: The same CDR3 arises from other DNA sequences in this sample as well. V is TRBV7-3 and J is TRBJ2-5, with D possibly TRBD1 on 5 matching bases. Germline-derived CDR1 and CDR2 are SGHTA and FQGTGA. Trimming cost V 0 bases and J 4 bases, with 18 bases left between them. The CDR3 has 17 residues. This chain's CDR3 is CASSLTGFGRGRETQYF. Here the CDR3 DNA reads TGTGCCAGCAGCTTAACGGGTTTCGGAAGGGGTCGAGAGACCCAGTACTTC.